This passage covers 8 T cell receptor beta chains from one sample sequenced in a study of cytomegalovirus exposure and HLA in healthy donors. Primers for the PCR totalled 60 Vbeta and 13 Jbeta. Using immunoSEQ multiplex PCR, the repertoire was profiled, and TCRdb retains in-frame clones only, with some absent. The sample has 150,000 to 200,000 clones; approximately 70% are singletons. Material for sequencing was PBMCs. Every receptor here comes from a woman aged 30 to 39 in good health and CMV-seronegative.

This clone was seen once. The V gene is TRBV7-8, the J gene TRBJ1-1, with unresolved D. CDR1 is SGHVS and CDR2 is FQNEAQ in the germline V gene. Trimming took 1 base from V and 3 from J, leaving 15 bases between them. CDR3 length: 16 amino acids. CDR3 DNA sequence: TGTGCCAGCAGCTTAGGTCTGGGAGGCAGTTACACTGAAGCTTTCTTT. This codes for CASSLGLGGSYTEAFF.

The J gene is TRBJ2-2, the V gene TRBV5-4; D perhaps matches TRBD1 (6 bases). V was clipped by 5 bases and J by 1 base, with 12 bases between them. The germline V gene has CDR1 SGHNT and CDR2 YYREEE (reference sequence). The CDR3 contains 15 residues. The CDR3 nucleotides read TGTGCCAGCAGTCCGCCGGACAGGAACACCGGGGAGCTGTTTTTT. It specifies CASSPPDRNTGELFF.

The rearrangement joins TRBV6-5 to TRBJ1-5, with D tentatively TRBD1 (5 bases). The CDR3 sequence is 15 residues long. Germline-derived CDR1 and CDR2 are MNHEY and SVGAGI. V lost 7 bases, J lost 1 base, and 14 bases lay in between. The CDR3 coding sequence is TGTGCCAGCATGGTAGAGGGGAGGAGCAATCAGCCCCAGCATTTT. Amino acid sequence: CASMVEGRSNQPQHF.

The gene calls are TRBV6-5 and TRBJ2-7; no clear D. The CDR3 spans 13 residues. From germline, CDR1 is MNHEY and CDR2 SVGAGI. Trimming took off 5 bases at V and 0 bases at J, with 8 bases between the two ends. The CDR3 sequence is CASSPTSSYEQYF. DNA of the CDR3: TGTGCCAGCAGTCCAACGAGCTCCTACGAGCAGTACTTC.

This sequence joins TRBV7-6 and TRBJ2-3, with 10 bases aligning to TRBD2. The germline CDR1 and CDR2 sequences are SGHVS and FNYEAQ. V shed 3 bases, J shed 4 bases, and the junction held 7 bases outside the gene matches. The CDR3 is made up of 16 amino acids. CDR3 protein: CASSLGSGGFADTQYF. The CDR3 region has the DNA TGTGCCAGCAGCTTGGGTAGCGGGGGGTTCGCAGATACGCAGTATTTT. The whole variable domain, filled in from reference TRBV7-6 and TRBJ2-3, reads GAGVSQSPRYKVTKRGQDVALRCDPISGHVSLYWYRQALGQGPEFLTYFNYEAQQDKSGLPNDRFSAERPEGSISTLTIQRTEQRDSAMYRCASSLGSGGFADTQYFGPGTRLTVL.

This clone was detected a few times. The chain uses TRBV7-3 and TRBJ2-3; TRBD2 matches 11 bases. Trimming at V came to 5 bases and at J to 1 base, leaving 5 bases not matched to a gene. Germline V gene sequence: CDR1 SGHTA, CDR2 FQGTGA. CDR3 length equals 16 residues. CDR3 sequence (DNA): TGTGCCAGCAGCCACCCGGGACTAGCGGGCACAGATACGCAGTATTTT. This encodes CASSHPGLAGTDTQYF.

The rearrangement uses TRBV2 and TRBJ2-5, with D perhaps matching TRBD2 (5 bases). This CDR3 is 15 amino acids long. Germline V gene data show CDR1 as SNHLY and CDR2 as FYNNEI. Trimming left V 1 base short and J 5 bases short, with 14 bases between. The CDR3 reads CASSEGGPVGETQYF. DNA of the CDR3: TGTGCCAGCAGTGAAGGCGGGCCCGTGGGGGAGACCCAGTACTTC. The full variable domain, with the rest looked up from reference TRBV2 and TRBJ2-5, is EPEVTQTPSHQVTQMGQEVILRCVPISNHLYFYWYRQILGQKVEFLVSFYNNEISEKSEIFDDQFSVERPDGSNFTLKIRSTKLEDSAMYFCASSEGGPVGETQYFGPGTRLLVL.

CDR3 DNA sequence: TGTGCCAGCAGCCCCGCTGGCAGGGCCACAGATACGCAGTATTTT. Protein sequence: CASSPAGRATDTQYF. The V and J genes are TRBV11-1 and TRBJ2-3; a weak D match, TRBD1 (5 bases). Trimming left V 5 bases short and J 2 bases short, with 14 bases between. This CDR3 has 15 residues. Germline lookup yields CDR1 SGHAT and CDR2 FQDESV (reference sequence).